Here is one TCR beta chain with its context. Assay used: immunoSEQ multiplex PCR; TCRdb lists only in-frame clones, some missing. The profile shows 53,000 or so clones, about 94% of them singletons. Germline values: CDR1 MGHRA, CDR2 YSYEKL. The CDR3 extends over 15 amino acids. V lost 1 base and J 2 bases, leaving 10 bases between the germline ends. This sample is drawn from a study of technical replicates of blood from several donors. The TCR sequence derives from a human donor in good health. Some clones in this sample may be carry-over from other donors' samples. The sequenced material came from PBMCs. The gene calls are TRBV4-1 and TRBJ2-3; D is undetermined. The CDR3 DNA follows: TGCGCCAGCAGCCAAGGGGTCAGGTACACAGATACGCAGTATTTT. Translated: CASSQGVRYTDTQYF.